This T cell receptor beta chain was found in a study of CD8+ T cells in alopecia areata. Trimming shortened V by 4 bases and J by 1 base, and 1 base separated the two germline ends. Germline-derived CDR1 and CDR2 are SEHNR and FQNEAQ (reference sequence). CDR3 length: 11 residues. General study results and limits: An increase in clonality over normal scalp was evident in lesional scalp, especially alopecia totalis/universalis. Patients shared TCRs less clearly than mice did, possibly for HLA-related reasons. Sequencing of scalp samples also includes resident alphabeta T cells from normal skin.

Note on this clone: Its target is not known.

RNA was extracted and reverse transcribed into cDNA as the sequencing template. This table comes from immunoSEQ multiplex PCR, and its TCRdb copy is limited to in-frame clones, with some not included. In the table there are around 140,000 clones, 49% of which are singletons. Collection of lesional scalp punch biopsies and peripheral blood was performed in alopecia areata patients. This sequence joins TRBV7-9 and TRBJ2-5; unclear D gene. Sequencing used CD8+ T cells sorted from blood, obtained at week 0. This TCR came from a human donor with alopecia areata. The CDR3 protein is CASSSQETQYF. The CDR3 nucleotides read TGTGCCAGCAGCTCCCAAGAGACCCAGTACTTC. Using reference TRBV7-9 and TRBJ2-5 for the parts outside the CDR3, the full variable domain is DTGVSQNPRHKITKRGQNVTFRCDPISEHNRLYWYRQTLGQGPEFLTYFQNEAQLEKSRLLSDRFSAERPKGSFSTLEIQRTEQGDSAMYLCASSSQETQYFGPGTRLLVL.